Below, 15 T cell receptor beta chains from the same sample are listed, as sequenced in a study of CD8 T cells in ankylosing spondylitis. Findings and caveats of the study: Made up of eight highly homologous variants, a TCR beta motif appeared characteristic of ankylosing spondylitis blood.

No antigen has been identified for these receptors. TCRdb fed the 5' RACE reads into MiXCR, producing one record per CDR3 protein. Here the sample spans 250,000 to 350,000 distinct CDR3 sequences, roughly 8% being singletons. Material for sequencing was blood, either unsorted or a sorted T cell fraction (not recorded which). Every receptor here comes from a male donor with ankylosing spondylitis.

This clonotype was detected a few times. This chain links TRBV12-3 or TRBV12-4 with TRBJ2-3, with 13 bases identical to TRBD2. The J segment lost 4 bases and the V segment lost 3 bases, leaving 10 bases of the junction unmatched. The CDR3 is 18 amino acids. CDR3 DNA sequence: TGTGCCAGCAGTTTCTTCTTGCGGACTAGCGGGAGTTCAGATACGCAGTATTTT. This codes for CASSFFLRTSGSSDTQYF.

This chain connects TRBV12-3 or TRBV12-4 to TRBJ2-7; TRBD1 matches at 7 bases. After removal of 3 bases from V and 0 bases from J, the junction contained 2 bases not matched to a gene. The CDR3 totals 14 residues. The chain's CDR3 is CASSFGTASYEQYF. The CDR3 nucleotides read TGTGCCAGCAGTTTCGGGACAGCCTCCTACGAGCAGTACTTC.

V is TRBV10-3 and J is TRBJ2-3; TRBD2 agrees at 12 bases. CDR1 is ENHRY and CDR2 is SYGVKD in the germline V gene. V dropped 2 bases and J dropped 6; count of bases not matched to a gene: 9. The CDR3 spans 17 residues. CDR3 region: CAISERLAGDVSDTQYF. The CDR3 DNA reads TGTGCCATCAGTGAGCGACTAGCGGGAGATGTATCTGATACGCAGTATTTT.

This clonotype has just a few counts. The chain links TRBV10-3 to TRBJ2-5; 10 bases match TRBD1. CDR1 is ENHRY and CDR2 is SYGVKD in the germline V gene. V shed 7 bases and J 5 bases; nucleotides not matched to a gene: 7. The CDR3 totals 14 residues. The CDR3 is CAITPGQGRETQYF. The CDR3 coding sequence is TGTGCCATCACTCCGGGACAGGGGCGGGAGACCCAGTACTTC.

This clonotype was counted many times. J is TRBJ2-3 and V is TRBV6-5, with unresolved D. CDR3 size: 14 residues. CDR1 is MNHEY and CDR2 is SVGAGI in the germline V gene. Trimming removed 2 bases at V and 2 bases at J, with 8 bases between. The CDR3 sequence is CASSYGDITDTQYF. DNA for the CDR3: TGTGCCAGCAGTTACGGGGATATCACAGATACGCAGTATTTT.

This rearrangement joins TRBV19 to TRBJ2-7, with 7 positions matching TRBD1. CDR1 and CDR2 from the germline V gene are LNHDA and SQIVND (reference sequence). The ends lost 5 bases at V and 2 bases at J; junction bases unmatched: 9. The length of the CDR3 is 15 residues. The CDR3 loop is CASSSSSGGTYEQYF. The CDR3 nucleotides are TGTGCCAGTAGTTCAAGTTCAGGGGGAACCTACGAGCAGTACTTC.

This sequence joins TRBV7-8 and TRBJ2-1; maybe TRBD1 (6 bases). The CDR3 runs to 12 residues. The V gene's germline CDR1 is SGHVS and CDR2 FQNEAQ. Trimming stripped 5 bases from V and 8 bases from J, with 10 bases between. CDR3 nucleotide sequence: TGTGCCAGCAGCGGTAACAGGGATGAGCAGTTCTTC. Encoded protein: CASSGNRDEQFF. Complete variable domain (other parts from reference TRBV7-8 and TRBJ2-1): GAGVSQSPRYKVAKRGQDVALRCDPISGHVSLFWYQQALGQGPEFLTYFQNEAQLDKSGLPSDRFFAERPEGSVSTLKIQRTQQEDSAVYLCASSGNRDEQFFGPGTRLTVL.

There are a few counts of this clonotype. The chain recombines TRBV11-3 with TRBJ2-1, with 9 bases aligning to TRBD2. V dropped 4 bases and J dropped 4; count of bases not matched to a gene: 5. This CDR3 is 15 amino acids long. CDR1 and CDR2 from the germline V gene are SGHNT and YENEEA. CDR3 residues: CASSWGTSPYNEQFF. In DNA, the CDR3 is TGTGCCAGCAGCTGGGGGACTAGCCCTTACAATGAGCAGTTCTTC.

In this sample, this clonotype turned up many times. The genes are TRBV10-3 and TRBJ2-3; a possible D gene is TRBD1 (5 bases). CDR3 length equals 16 residues. Germline CDR1 ENHRY, CDR2 SYGVKD. V lost 2 bases and J lost 0, with 12 bases in between. DNA of the CDR3: TGTGCCATCAGTGAGGTTGACAGAACTAGCACAGATACGCAGTATTTT. Its protein is CAISEVDRTSTDTQYF.

This clonotype was counted between two and nine times. The rearrangement links TRBV25-1 to TRBJ1-2; weak D call: TRBD1 (5 bases). V gave up 1 base and J gave up 4 bases, with 10 bases separating them. Germline CDR1 is MGHDK and CDR2 is SYGVNS. The CDR3 loop spans 14 amino acids. The CDR3 DNA reads TGTGCCAGCAGTGAATTTGACAGTTCCTATGGCTACACCTTC. Its protein is CASSEFDSSYGYTF.

The sample holds a few counts of this clonotype. The chain couples TRBV7-9 to TRBJ2-2; 11 positions match TRBD2. Trimming took 6 bases from V and 6 from J; bases not matched to a gene: 3. The CDR3 is 14 residues long. Germline V gene lookup returns CDR1 SEHNR and CDR2 FQNEAQ (reference sequence). This CDR3 is CASRLAGESGELFF. CDR3 in DNA: TGTGCCAGCAGACTAGCGGGAGAGTCCGGGGAGCTGTTTTTT.

This clonotype was counted ten times or more. This chain links TRBV20-1 with TRBJ1-1; 8 bases fit TRBD1. The CDR3 is made up of 15 amino acids. Per the germline V gene, CDR1 is DFQATT and CDR2 is SNEGSKA (reference sequence). J lost 4 bases, V lost 1 base, and 8 bases had no gene match. CDR3 bases: TGCAGTGCTAGAGTGCAAGGACAGGGTCTCACTGAAGCTTTCTTT. As protein: CSARVQGQGLTEAFF.

This clonotype was observed a handful of times. This chain connects TRBV5-1 to TRBJ2-7, with D possibly TRBD2 on 5 matching bases. CDR1 and CDR2 (germline): SGHRS, YFSETQ. With 0 bases removed from V and 6 bases from J, the gap between germline ends came to 13 bases. The CDR3 has 14 residues. CDR3 amino acids: CASSLAFGDAEQYF. The CDR3 nucleotides read TGCGCCAGCAGCTTGGCCTTCGGGGATGCCGAGCAGTACTTC.

The chain combines TRBV5-1 with TRBJ2-1; D is uncertain. This CDR3 spans 14 amino acids. Germline V gene lookup returns CDR1 SGHRS and CDR2 YFSETQ. Trimming took off 4 bases at V and 7 bases at J, with 15 bases between the two ends. The CDR3 reads CASSPWQNRNEQFF. For the CDR3, the DNA is TGCGCCAGCAGCCCGTGGCAAAATAGGAATGAGCAGTTCTTC.

V usage is TRBV9 and J usage is TRBJ1-2; no firm D call. Per germline, CDR1 SGDLS and CDR2 YYNGEE. Trimming stripped 4 bases from V and 8 bases from J, with 15 bases between. The CDR3 is 13 residues long. CDR3 amino acids: CASSKTSEGGYTF. For the CDR3, the DNA is TGTGCCAGCAGCAAAACTTCTGAGGGAGGCTACACCTTC.